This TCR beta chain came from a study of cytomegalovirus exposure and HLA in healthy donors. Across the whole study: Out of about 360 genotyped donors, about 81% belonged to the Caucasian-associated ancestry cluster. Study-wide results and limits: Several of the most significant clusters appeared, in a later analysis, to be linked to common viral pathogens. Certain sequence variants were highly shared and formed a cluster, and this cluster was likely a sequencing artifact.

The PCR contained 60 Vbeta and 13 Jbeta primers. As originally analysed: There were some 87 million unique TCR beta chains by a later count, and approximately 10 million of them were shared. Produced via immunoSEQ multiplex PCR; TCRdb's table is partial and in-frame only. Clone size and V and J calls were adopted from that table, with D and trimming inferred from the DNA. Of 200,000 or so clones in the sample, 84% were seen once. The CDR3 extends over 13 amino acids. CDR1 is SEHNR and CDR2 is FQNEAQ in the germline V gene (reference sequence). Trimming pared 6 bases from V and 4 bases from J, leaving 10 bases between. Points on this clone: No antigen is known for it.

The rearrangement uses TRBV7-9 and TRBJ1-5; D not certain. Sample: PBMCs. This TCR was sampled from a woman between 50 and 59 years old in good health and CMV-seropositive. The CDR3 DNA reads TGTGCCAGCAGTGCTAGCGGGAATCAGCCCCAGCATTTT. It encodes CASSASGNQPQHF.